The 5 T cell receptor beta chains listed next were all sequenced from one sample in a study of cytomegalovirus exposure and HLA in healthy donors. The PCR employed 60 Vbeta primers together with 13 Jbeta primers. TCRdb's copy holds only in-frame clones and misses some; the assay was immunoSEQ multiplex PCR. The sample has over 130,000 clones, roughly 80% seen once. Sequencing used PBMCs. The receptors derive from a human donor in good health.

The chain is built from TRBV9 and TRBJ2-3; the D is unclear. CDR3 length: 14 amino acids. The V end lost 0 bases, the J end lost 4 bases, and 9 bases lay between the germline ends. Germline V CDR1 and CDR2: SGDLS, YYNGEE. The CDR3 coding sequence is TGTGCCAGCAGCGTAGCTAGGTTTGCAGATACGCAGTATTTT. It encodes CASSVARFADTQYF.

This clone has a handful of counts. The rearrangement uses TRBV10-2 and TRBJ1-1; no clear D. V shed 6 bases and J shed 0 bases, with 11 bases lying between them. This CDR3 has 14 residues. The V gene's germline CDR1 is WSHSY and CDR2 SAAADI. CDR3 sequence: CASRPSGLNTEAFF. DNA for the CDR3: TGCGCCAGCAGACCGTCAGGTTTGAACACTGAAGCTTTCTTT.

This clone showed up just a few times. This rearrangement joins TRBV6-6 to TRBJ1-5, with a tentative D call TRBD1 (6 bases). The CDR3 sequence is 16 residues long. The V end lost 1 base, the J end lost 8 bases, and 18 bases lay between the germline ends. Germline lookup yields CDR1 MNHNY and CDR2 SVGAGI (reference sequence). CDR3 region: CASSYFVAGAVKPQHF. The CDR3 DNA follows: TGTGCCAGCAGTTACTTCGTGGCAGGGGCAGTTAAGCCCCAGCATTTT.

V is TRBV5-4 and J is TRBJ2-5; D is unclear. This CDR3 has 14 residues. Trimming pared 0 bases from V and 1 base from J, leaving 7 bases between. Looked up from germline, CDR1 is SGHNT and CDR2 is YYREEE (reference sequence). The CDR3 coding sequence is TGTGCCAGCAGCTTGGATAGTTTCCAAGAGACCCAGTACTTC. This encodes CASSLDSFQETQYF.

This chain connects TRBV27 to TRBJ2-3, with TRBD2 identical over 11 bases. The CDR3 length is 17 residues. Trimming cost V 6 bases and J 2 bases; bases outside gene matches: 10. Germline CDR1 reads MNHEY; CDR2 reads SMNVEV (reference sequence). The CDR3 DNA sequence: TGTGCCAGCAGCCCGATTGGACTAGCGGGCGCCACAGATACGCAGTATTTT. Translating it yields CASSPIGLAGATDTQYF.